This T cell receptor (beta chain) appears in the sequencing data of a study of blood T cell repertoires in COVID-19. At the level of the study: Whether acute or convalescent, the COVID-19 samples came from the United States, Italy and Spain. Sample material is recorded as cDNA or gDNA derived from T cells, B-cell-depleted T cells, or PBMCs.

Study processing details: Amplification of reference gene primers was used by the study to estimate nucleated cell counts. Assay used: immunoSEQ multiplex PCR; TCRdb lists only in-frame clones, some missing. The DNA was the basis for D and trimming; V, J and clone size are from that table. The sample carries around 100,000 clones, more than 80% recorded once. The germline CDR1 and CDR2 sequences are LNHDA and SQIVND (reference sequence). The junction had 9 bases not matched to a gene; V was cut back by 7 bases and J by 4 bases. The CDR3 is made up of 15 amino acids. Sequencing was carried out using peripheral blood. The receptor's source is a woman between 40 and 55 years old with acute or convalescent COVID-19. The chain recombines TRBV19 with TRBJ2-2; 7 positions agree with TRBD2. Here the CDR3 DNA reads TGTGCCAGTACCAACAGACTAGCCCCCACCGGGGAGCTGTTTTTT. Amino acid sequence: CASTNRLAPTGELFF. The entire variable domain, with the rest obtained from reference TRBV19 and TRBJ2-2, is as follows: DGGITQSPKYLFRKEGQNVTLSCEQNLNHDAMYWYRQDPGQGLRLIYYSQIVNDFQKGDIAEGYSVSREKKESFPLTVTSAQKNPTAFYLCASTNRLAPTGELFFGEGSRLTVL.